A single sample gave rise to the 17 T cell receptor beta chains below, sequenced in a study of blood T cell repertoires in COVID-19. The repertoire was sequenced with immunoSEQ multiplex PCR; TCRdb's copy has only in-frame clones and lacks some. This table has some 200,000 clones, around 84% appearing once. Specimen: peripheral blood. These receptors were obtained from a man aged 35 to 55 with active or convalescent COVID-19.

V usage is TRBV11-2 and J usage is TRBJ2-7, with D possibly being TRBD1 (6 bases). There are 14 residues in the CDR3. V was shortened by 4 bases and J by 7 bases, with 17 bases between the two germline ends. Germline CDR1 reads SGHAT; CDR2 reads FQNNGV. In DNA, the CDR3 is TGTGCCAGCAGCTCAACAGGGACCCCCGGAGAGCAGTACTTC. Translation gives CASSSTGTPGEQYF.

The CDR3 protein is CASSLERGDTQYF. In DNA form, the CDR3 reads TGCGCCAGCAGCTTGGAACGGGGGGATACGCAGTATTTT. The rearrangement joins TRBV5-1 to TRBJ2-3, with D perhaps TRBD2 (6 bases). Per the germline V gene, CDR1 is SGHRS and CDR2 is YFSETQ. V was pared by 0 bases and J by 6 bases, with 8 bases between. The CDR3 consists of 13 residues.

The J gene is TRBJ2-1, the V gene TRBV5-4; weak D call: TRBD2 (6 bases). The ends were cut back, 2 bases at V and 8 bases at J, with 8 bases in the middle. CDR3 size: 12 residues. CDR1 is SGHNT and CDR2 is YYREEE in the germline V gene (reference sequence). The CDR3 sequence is CASSFTGDEQFF. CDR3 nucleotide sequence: TGTGCCAGCAGCTTCACGGGGGATGAGCAGTTCTTC.

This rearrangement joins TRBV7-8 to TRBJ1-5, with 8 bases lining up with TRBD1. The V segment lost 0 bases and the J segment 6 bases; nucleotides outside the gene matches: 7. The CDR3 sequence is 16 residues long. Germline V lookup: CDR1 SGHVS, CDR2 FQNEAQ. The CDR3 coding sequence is TGTGCCAGCAGCTTAGCGGGCAGGGGGCTCGGTCAGCCCCAGCATTTT. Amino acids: CASSLAGRGLGQPQHF. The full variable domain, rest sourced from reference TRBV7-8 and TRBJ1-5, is GAGVSQSPRYKVAKRGQDVALRCDPISGHVSLFWYQQALGQGPEFLTYFQNEAQLDKSGLPSDRFFAERPEGSVSTLKIQRTQQEDSAVYLCASSLAGRGLGQPQHFGDGTRLSIL.

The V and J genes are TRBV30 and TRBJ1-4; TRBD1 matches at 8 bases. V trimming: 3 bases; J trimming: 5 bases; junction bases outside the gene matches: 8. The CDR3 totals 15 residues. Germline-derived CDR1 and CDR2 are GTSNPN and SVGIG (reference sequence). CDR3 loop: CAWREPGGSNEKLFF. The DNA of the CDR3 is TGTGCCTGGAGGGAACCAGGGGGCTCCAATGAAAAACTGTTTTTT.

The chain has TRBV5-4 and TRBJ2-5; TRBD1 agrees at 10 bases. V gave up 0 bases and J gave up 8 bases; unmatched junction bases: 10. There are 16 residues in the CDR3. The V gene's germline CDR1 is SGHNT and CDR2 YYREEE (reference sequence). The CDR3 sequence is CASSLGTGGSQVTQYF. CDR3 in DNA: TGTGCCAGCAGCTTGGGGACAGGGGGGAGCCAAGTCACCCAGTACTTC.

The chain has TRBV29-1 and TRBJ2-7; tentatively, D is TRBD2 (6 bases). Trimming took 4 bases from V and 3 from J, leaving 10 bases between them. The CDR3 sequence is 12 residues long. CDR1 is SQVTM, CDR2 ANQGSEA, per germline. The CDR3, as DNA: TGCAGCGTTGGTCGCGGGGACTACGAGCAGTACTTC. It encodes CSVGRGDYEQYF.

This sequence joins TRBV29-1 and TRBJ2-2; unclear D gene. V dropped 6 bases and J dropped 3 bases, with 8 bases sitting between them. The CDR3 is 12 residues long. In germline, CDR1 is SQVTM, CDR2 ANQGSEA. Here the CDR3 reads CSVPMDTGELFF. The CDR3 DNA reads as TGCAGCGTGCCTATGGACACCGGGGAGCTGTTTTTT.

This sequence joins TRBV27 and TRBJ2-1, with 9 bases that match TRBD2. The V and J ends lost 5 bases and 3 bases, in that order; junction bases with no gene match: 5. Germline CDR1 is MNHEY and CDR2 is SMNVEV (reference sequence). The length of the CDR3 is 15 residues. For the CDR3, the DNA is TGTGCCAGCAGTGTCCAGCGGGGGGTCTACAATGAGCAGTTCTTC. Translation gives CASSVQRGVYNEQFF.

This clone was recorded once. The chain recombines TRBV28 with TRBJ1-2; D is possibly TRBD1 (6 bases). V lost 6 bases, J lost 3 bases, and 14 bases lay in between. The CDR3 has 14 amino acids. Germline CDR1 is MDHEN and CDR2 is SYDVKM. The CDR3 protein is CASRLETGHYGYTF. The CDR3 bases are TGTGCCAGCAGGCTGGAGACAGGACACTATGGCTACACCTTC.

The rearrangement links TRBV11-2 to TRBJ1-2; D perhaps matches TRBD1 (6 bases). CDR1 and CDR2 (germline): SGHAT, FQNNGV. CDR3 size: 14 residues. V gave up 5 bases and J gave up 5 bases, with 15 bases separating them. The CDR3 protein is CASSPGGGGYGYTF. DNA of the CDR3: TGTGCCAGCAGCCCCGGGGGGGGCGGTTATGGCTACACCTTC.

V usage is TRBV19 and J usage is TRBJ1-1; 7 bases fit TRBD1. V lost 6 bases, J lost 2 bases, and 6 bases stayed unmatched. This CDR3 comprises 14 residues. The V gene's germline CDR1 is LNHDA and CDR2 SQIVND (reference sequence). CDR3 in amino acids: CASRPGTANTEAFF. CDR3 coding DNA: TGTGCCAGTAGACCTGGGACAGCTAACACTGAAGCTTTCTTT.

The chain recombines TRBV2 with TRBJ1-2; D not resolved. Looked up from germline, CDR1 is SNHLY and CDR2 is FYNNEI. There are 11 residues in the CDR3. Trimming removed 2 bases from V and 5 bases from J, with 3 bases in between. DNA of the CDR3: TGTGCCAGCAGTGAACTATATGGCTACACCTTC. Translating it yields CASSELYGYTF.

CDR3 sequence reads: CASSSKQGSGAFF. Written as DNA, the CDR3 is TGTGCCAGCAGTTCAAAACAGGGGAGTGGAGCTTTCTTT. The chain employs TRBV12-3 or TRBV12-4 and TRBJ1-1; 7 nucleotides agree with TRBD1. The junction had 9 bases not matched to a gene; V was cut back by 4 bases and J by 10 bases. CDR3 length: 13 amino acids.

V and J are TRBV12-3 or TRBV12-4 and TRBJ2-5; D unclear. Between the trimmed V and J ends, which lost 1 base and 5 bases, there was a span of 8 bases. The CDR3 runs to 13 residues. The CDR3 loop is CASSLGSAETQYF. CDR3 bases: TGTGCCAGCAGTTTAGGGTCAGCGGAGACCCAGTACTTC.

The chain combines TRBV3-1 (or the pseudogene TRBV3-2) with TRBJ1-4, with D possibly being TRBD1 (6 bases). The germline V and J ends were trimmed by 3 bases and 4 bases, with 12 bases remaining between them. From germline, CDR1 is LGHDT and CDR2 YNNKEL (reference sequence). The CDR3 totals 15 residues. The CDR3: CASSHNRERNEKLFF. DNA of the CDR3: TGTGCCAGCAGCCACAACAGGGAACGTAATGAAAAACTGTTTTTT.

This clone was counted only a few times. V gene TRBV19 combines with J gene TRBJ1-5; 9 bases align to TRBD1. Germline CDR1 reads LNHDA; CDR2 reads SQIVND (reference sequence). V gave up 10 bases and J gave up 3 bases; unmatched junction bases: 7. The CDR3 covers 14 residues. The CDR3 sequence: CATQDRGDNQPQHF. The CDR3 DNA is TGTGCCACGCAGGACAGGGGTGACAATCAGCCCCAGCATTTT.